Listed here are 5 T cell receptor beta chains from one sample, sequenced in a study of shared clonotypes between healthy human individuals. Produced via immunoSEQ multiplex PCR; TCRdb's table is partial and in-frame only. Found here are roughly 700,000 clones, 74% of them singletons; the top ten hold over 1.5%. Sequencing input: memory CD4+ T cells sorted from blood. Subset: CD45RA-negative fraction. The receptors were gathered from a woman aged 25 to 45 in good health.

V usage is TRBV2 and J usage is TRBJ1-4, with D possibly TRBD1 on 6 matching bases. Trimming pared 6 bases from V and 8 bases from J, leaving 16 bases between. This CDR3 is built from 14 residues. Per germline, CDR1 SNHLY and CDR2 FYNNEI. The CDR3 coding sequence is TGTGCCAGCAGCGGGGGGGGCTACCTCGAAAAACTGTTTTTT. Translated: CASSGGGYLEKLFF.

This clone was counted once. The chain uses TRBV5-1 and TRBJ1-4, with 7 bases matching TRBD1. V lost 1 base and J lost 4; bases outside the gene matches: 4. Germline V gives CDR1 SGHRS, CDR2 YFSETQ. This CDR3 has 15 amino acids. CDR3 bases: TGCGCCAGCAGCTTGCAGGGGACAGTTAATGAAAAACTGTTTTTT. The encoded protein is CASSLQGTVNEKLFF.

This clone was detected ten times or more. The V gene is TRBV11-2, the J gene TRBJ2-3, with 7 bases matching TRBD2. Germline values: CDR1 SGHAT, CDR2 FQNNGV. This CDR3 has 17 residues. The trim removed 0 bases at V and 4 bases at J, leaving 10 bases unmatched. CDR3 nucleotides: TGTGCCAGCAGCTTAGACGGGGCTAGCGGAGGGTCAGATACGCAGTATTTT. Its translation is CASSLDGASGGSDTQYF.

The chain combines TRBV4-1 with TRBJ2-1; D not certain. The ends were cut back, 3 bases at V and 0 bases at J, with 12 bases in the middle. The CDR3 is 16 residues long. Germline V gene sequence: CDR1 MGHRA, CDR2 YSYEKL. For the CDR3, the DNA is TGCGCCAGCAGCCACGGCGAGTGGGGCTCCTACAATGAGCAGTTCTTC. Its translation is CASSHGEWGSYNEQFF.

Only one count was recorded for this clone. The genes are TRBV28 and TRBJ2-1; a possible D gene is TRBD1 (6 bases). V dropped 10 bases and J dropped 10 bases, with 17 bases sitting between them. Germline CDR1 is MDHEN and CDR2 is SYDVKM. The CDR3 spans 12 residues. The CDR3 DNA sequence: TGTGCCACCGCTCTACAGGGAGTGGAGCAGTTCTTC. Translating it yields CATALQGVEQFF. The full variable domain, in which reference TRBV28 and TRBJ2-1 provide the parts outside the CDR3, is DVKVTQSSRYLVKRTGEKVFLECVQDMDHENMFWYRQDPGLGLRLIYFSYDVKMKEKGDIPEGYSVSREKKERFSLILESASTNQTSMYLCATALQGVEQFFGPGTRLTVL.